This T cell receptor beta chain was sequenced in a study of radiation and T cells in renal cell carcinoma (dated by TCRdb to 2019 to 2021). Background for the entire study: In total, 50 to 55 samples underwent TCR beta sequencing: about 26 tumors plus 27 peripheral blood samples. Across all 50 or so samples, 4,000,000 or so unique CDR3 nucleotide sequences encoding some 3,000,000 unique CDR3 amino acid sequences were identified.

The intended sense of this specimen's time point label: tumor resected at nephrectomy. The treatment or condition label, read with the paper, signifies: treatment-naive control, cytoreductive nephrectomy. Control tumors came from treatment-naive renal cell carcinoma patients who underwent cytoreductive nephrectomy without prior radiation. Every patient had renal cell carcinoma of clear cell pathology. The control tumors sequenced for TCR were resected between about 2010 and 2014 from some 10 males and several females whose median age was roughly 57 years (range about 40 to 90). Tumor processing involved mechanical dissociation, digestion with collagenase/hyaluronidase at 37 degrees C, handling in gentleMACS C tubes, and storage in liquid nitrogen. The QIAamp DNA Blood Mini Kit (Qiagen) was used to prepare genomic DNA for TCR sequencing. Samples were included in the analyses only if all quality control checks were passed.

Inclusive of the bounding cysteine and phenylalanine, the CDR3 is 16 residues long. Kept here is only the CDR3 DNA, which spans 48 bases and is read in frame from base 1. CDR1 and CDR2 (GTSNPN, SVGIG) derive from the germline V gene (reference sequence). Unmatched junction bases come to 10, with V trimmed by 3 bases and J by 3 bases. A note on this clone: Its specific antigen is unknown. Per-base quality was not reported, and no clone a single base away is much larger than it.

TCR beta libraries were generated from genomic DNA with the immunoSEQ kit, following the manufacturer's recommendations. To prepare libraries, a first multiplex PCR with proprietary primers was run, followed by a second PCR that added unique barcodes, and a bead cleanup was done after each round. A kit-provided positive control reaction and a negative control reaction were included in every sample batch. The final libraries underwent checking on an Agilent 4200 TapeStation D1000 ScreenTape, volumetric pooling, and quantification by qPCR. Sequencing was performed on an Illumina NextSeq500 with a MidOutput 150-cycle cartridge, and 156 Read1 and 15 Index1 cycles were run with kit custom primers. The pooled library was loaded at 0.8 to 1 pM, and around 20% PhiX control was spiked in. Concerning the study's data processing: Vendor-processed data were analyzed in R, and a clonotype was defined as all T cells sharing the same CDR3 nucleotide sequence. For clone abundance analyses, frequencies were normalized to the 10,000 most abundant clones per sample. Public T cell clones, which averaged fewer than five per sample, were excluded before analysis. ImmunoMap was used for dominant motif analysis with the PAM10 matrix, a gap penalty of 30, and a homology threshold of 0.3, and any motif reaching a cumulative frequency of at least 0.01 was considered dominant. TCRdb took this table from immuneACCESS and kept in-frame rearrangements with V and J called. Such tables lack part of the clones; where checked against another copy, unresolved V genes explain under half of the gap, and the rest is unexplained. That table supplies the V and J calls and clone size; D and trimming were determined from the DNA. The sample table holds about 24,000 clones, of which 58% were seen once. Together, the top ten hold 20% to 25% of the sample.

Beyond this particular receptor, the publication reports: Because only small tumor regions of 0.9 to 1 g were available, the study did not capture intratumoral heterogeneity. Higher TCR clonality was observed in irradiated tumors than in controls, with an average of approximately 50% of the repertoire accounted for by the top 100 clonotypes, compared with approximately 43% in nephrectomy-only tumors. The single-armed trial design could not address effects of radiation dose or scheduling on the TCR repertoire. A greater number of dominant CDR3 motifs was detected in irradiated tumors than in control tumors, and a larger share of the repertoire was occupied by these motifs in irradiated tumors than in control tumors.

The TCR was taken from a man aged 35-49 years with renal cell carcinoma. The sequencing used tumor tissue, collected from a patient whose treatment was nephrectomy without radiotherapy. The chain employs TRBV30 and TRBJ2-5; 10 junctional bases match TRBD1. The DNA sequence follows: TGTGCCTGGAGCGGGTCCCAGACAGGGGGCGAAGAGACCCAGTACTTC. This translates into CAWSGSQTGGEETQYF.